Listed below are T cell receptor beta chains from one sample, sequenced in a study of T cells in Graves' hyperthyroidism and ophthalmopathy. TCRdb used MiXCR to reprocess the multiplex PCR reads, holding one entry per CDR3 protein. The sample shows more than 150,000 distinct CDR3 sequences, about 15% of them seen only once. Source material: blood. All receptors come from a woman in her forties or fifties with Graves' hyperthyroidism. Each CDR3 is given with its conserved first and last residue. A D gene is named only where the DNA matches it firmly. Some rows have no size entry. The others give once, few or many, or a class for an expanded clone.

V gene	J gene	D gene	CDR3 length	clone size	CDR3 protein	CDR3 DNA
TRBV27	TRBJ1-2	TRBD1	14	many	CASSSLRQGDGYTF	TGTGCCAGCAGTTCCCTCCGACAGGGAGATGGCTACACCTTC
TRBV19	TRBJ1-1	-	15	many	CASIDVGGADTEAFF	TGTGCCAGTATCGACGTCGGGGGCGCGGACACTGAAGCTTTCTTT
TRBV7-2	TRBJ1-1	-	13	many	CASSFVQNTEAFF	TGTGCCAGCAGCTTCGTCCAGAACACTGAAGCTTTCTTT
TRBV20-1	TRBJ1-4	-	14	-	CSARDRDINEKLFF	TGCAGTGCTAGAGATCGGGACATTAATGAAAAACTGTTTTTT
TRBV7-9	TRBJ2-1	TRBD2	12	many	CAAGGNYNEQFF	TGTGCTGCGGGGGGGAATTACAATGAGCAGTTCTTC
TRBV9	TRBJ1-5	-	13	many	CASSERTDQPQHF	TGTGCCAGCAGCGAGAGGACAGATCAGCCCCAGCATTTT
TRBV6-1	TRBJ1-5	-	14	-	CASSGPSGNQPQHF	TGTGCCAGCAGCGGACCTAGCGGCAATCAGCCCCAGCATTTT
TRBV27	TRBJ1-2	TRBD1	14	-	CASRSAGGRGGYTF	TGTGCCAGCAGGTCCGCAGGGGGGAGGGGTGGCTACACCTTC
TRBV29-1	TRBJ2-3	-	13	many	CSVEWQGTDTQYF	TGCAGCGTTGAGTGGCAGGGCACAGATACGCAGTATTTT
TRBV7-6	TRBJ1-6	-	16	many	CASSRFQGVNNSPLHF	TGTGCCAGCAGCCGCTTCCAGGGAGTTAATAATTCACCCCTCCACTTT
TRBV7-2	TRBJ1-5	-	17	many	CASSLASGSWGNQPQHF	TGTGCCAGCAGCTTAGCTTCCGGGTCGTGGGGCAATCAGCCCCAGCATTTT
TRBV5-1	TRBJ2-2	-	15	few	CASSLEGENTGELFF	TGCGCCAGCAGCTTGGAGGGTGAAAACACCGGGGAGCTGTTTTTT
TRBV2	TRBJ2-7	TRBD1	14	many	CASSLDRGNYEQYF	TGTGCCAGCAGTTTGGACAGGGGGAACTACGAGCAGTACTTC
TRBV11-2	TRBJ2-7	TRBD1	13	many	CASSMDRAYEQYF	TGTGCCAGCAGCATGGACAGGGCCTACGAGCAGTACTTC
TRBV28	TRBJ1-5	TRBD1	16	many	CASRTDRGLQNQPQHF	TGTGCCAGCAGAACCGACAGGGGCCTCCAGAATCAGCCCCAGCATTTT
TRBV7-9	TRBJ1-1	-	12	many	CASAIMDGEAFF	TGTGCCAGTGCGATTATGGACGGTGAAGCTTTCTTT
TRBV12-3/TRBV12-4	TRBJ1-5	-	12	many	CASRLQGQPQHF	TGTGCCAGCAGGTTACAGGGTCAGCCCCAGCATTTT
TRBV7-9	TRBJ1-3	-	12	few	CASDVGGETIYF	TGTGCCAGCGACGTTGGAGGGGAGACCATATATTTT
TRBV9	TRBJ1-1	TRBD1	15	many	CASSVSTGPNTEAFF	TGTGCCAGCAGCGTGTCGACAGGGCCGAACACTGAAGCTTTCTTT
TRBV6-1	TRBJ2-5	-	15	-	CASSEGQGEWETQYF	TGTGCCAGCAGTGAAGGGCAAGGGGAATGGGAGACCCAGTACTTC
TRBV2	TRBJ2-7	TRBD2	16	-	CASSEDLGLAVHEQYF	TGTGCCAGCAGTGAAGATTTGGGACTAGCTGTCCACGAGCAGTACTTC
TRBV28	TRBJ1-1	-	14	many	CASSLTRQNTEAFF	TGTGCCAGCAGTTTGACCCGGCAGAACACTGAAGCTTTCTTT
TRBV19	TRBJ1-5	-	15	many	CASSQRGHSNQPQHF	TGTGCCAGTAGCCAAAGGGGACACAGCAATCAGCCCCAGCATTTT
TRBV5-5	TRBJ2-7	-	14	many	CASSLEQVGYEQYF	TGTGCCAGCAGCTTGGAACAGGTGGGCTACGAGCAGTACTTC
TRBV5-1	TRBJ2-3	TRBD2	17	-	CASSLFKLAGGTDTQYF	TGCGCCAGCAGCTTATTCAAACTAGCGGGGGGCACAGATACGCAGTATTTT
TRBV12-3/TRBV12-4	TRBJ1-4	TRBD1	15	many	CASSLRQGTNEKLFF	TGTGCCAGCAGTCTTCGACAGGGAACTAATGAAAAACTGTTTTTT
TRBV7-3	TRBJ2-1	-	17	few	CASSSLVINPGANEQFF	TGTGCCAGCAGCTCTCTTGTAATAAATCCAGGGGCCAATGAGCAGTTCTTC
TRBV3-1	TRBJ1-1	-	16	-	CASSNGVNKGNTEAFF	TGTGCCAGCAGCAACGGGGTCAATAAGGGGAACACTGAAGCTTTCTTT
TRBV27	TRBJ1-2	-	14	many	CASKSVKANYGYTF	TGTGCCAGCAAATCGGTCAAAGCTAACTATGGCTACACCTTC
TRBV28	TRBJ2-7	-	15	many	CASSSPSLVLYEQYF	TGTGCCAGCAGTTCGCCGTCACTAGTACTCTACGAGCAGTACTTC
TRBV19	TRBJ1-2	-	14	-	CASSIAGVTYGYTF	TGTGCCAGTAGTATCGCAGGGGTTACGTATGGCTACACCTTC
TRBV28	TRBJ1-2	-	13	many	CASSESRGYGYTF	TGTGCCAGCAGTGAGAGTCGGGGCTATGGCTACACCTTC
TRBV4-2	TRBJ1-1	-	15	-	CASSQDAIKRGEAFF	TGTGCCAGCAGCCAAGACGCGATCAAGCGAGGTGAAGCTTTCTTT